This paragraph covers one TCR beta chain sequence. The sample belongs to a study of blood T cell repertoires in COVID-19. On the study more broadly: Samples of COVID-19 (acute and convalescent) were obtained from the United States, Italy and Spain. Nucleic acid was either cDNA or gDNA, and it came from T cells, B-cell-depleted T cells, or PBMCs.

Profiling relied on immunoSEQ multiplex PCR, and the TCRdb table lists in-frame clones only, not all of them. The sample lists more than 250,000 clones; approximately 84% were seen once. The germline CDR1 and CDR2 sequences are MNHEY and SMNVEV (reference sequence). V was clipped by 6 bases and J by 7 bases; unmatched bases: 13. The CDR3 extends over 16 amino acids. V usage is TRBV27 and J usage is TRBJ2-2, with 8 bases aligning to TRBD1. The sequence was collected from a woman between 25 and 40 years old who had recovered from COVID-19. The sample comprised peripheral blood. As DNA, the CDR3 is TGTGCCAGCAGACCCATCGGGCAGGGGGCCGGCGGGGAGCTGTTTTTT. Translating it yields CASRPIGQGAGGELFF.